A selection of T cell receptor beta chains follows, all from one sample in a study of blood T cell repertoires in COVID-19. The assay was immunoSEQ multiplex PCR, and TCRdb's table has in-frame clones only and misses some. Altogether over 100,000 clones are present, about four fifths being singletons, with the ten largest covering less than 15%. The sample was peripheral blood. These receptors were taken from a woman aged 55-75 years with acute or convalescent COVID-19. The CDR3 runs from the conserved cysteine through the conserved F or W. D genes are given only for firm matches. Not all rows give a size; the values are once, few, many and, for expanded clones, a class.

j_gene,abundance,d_gene,v_gene,CDR3nt,CDR3aa
TRBJ1-1,-,-,TRBV19,TGTGCCAGTAGTTTGGAGATTCGGACTGAAGCTTTCTTT,CASSLEIRTEAFF
TRBJ2-2,-,TRBD1,TRBV12-3/TRBV12-4,TGTGCCAGCAGGACAGGGGGCCACGGGGAGCTGTTTTTT,CASRTGGHGELFF
TRBJ1-3,-,-,TRBV7-9,TGTGCCAGCAGCCTGCCGGGGGAGGACACCATATATTTT,CASSLPGEDTIYF
TRBJ1-2,-,TRBD1,TRBV11-2,TGTGCCAGCAACTCGGACAGGCGGAAAGGCTACACCTTC,CASNSDRRKGYTF
TRBJ1-2,-,TRBD1,TRBV19,TGTGCCAGTAGTAGCCGGGGACAGCCCTATGGCTACACCTTC,CASSSRGQPYGYTF
TRBJ2-3,once,TRBD2,TRBV11-2,TGTGCCAGCAGTCCCAGCGGGGTGAACACAGATACGCAGTATTTT,CASSPSGVNTDTQYF
TRBJ2-7,-,TRBD2,TRBV10-3,TGTGCCATCAGTGTGGGAGGGCCCGAGTACGAGCAGTACTTC,CAISVGGPEYEQYF
TRBJ1-3,-,TRBD1,TRBV19,TGTGCCACTAGGGAACAGGGGAACTCTGGAAACACCATATATTTT,CATREQGNSGNTIYF
TRBJ2-7,-,-,TRBV15,TGTGCCACCAGCGGGTGGGTGGGTCAGGTGGTAGGGGTGCAATCCTACGAGCAGTACTTC,CATSGWVGQVVGVQSYEQYF
TRBJ2-2,-,-,TRBV5-1,TGCGCCAGCAGCATCGGCAGGGTTCAAGTCACCGGGGAGCTGTTTTTT,CASSIGRVQVTGELFF
TRBJ1-1,-,-,TRBV18,TGTGCCAGCTCACCAGGGCGAAGGGGGGGGAACACTGAAGCTTTCTTT,CASSPGRRGGNTEAFF
TRBJ1-2,-,-,TRBV7-3,TGTGCCAGCAGCTCACCACAGGGCTATGGCTACACCTTC,CASSSPQGYGYTF
TRBJ1-5,-,-,TRBV10-3,TGTGCCATCAGTGACGAGGAGTCCCAGCCCCAGCATTTT,CAISDEESQPQHF
TRBJ1-2,-,-,TRBV7-9,TGTGCCAGCAGCTTAGAGGGGATCTACCGCGGCTACACCTTC,CASSLEGIYRGYTF
TRBJ1-1,-,-,TRBV12-5,TGTGCTAGTGGTTTCAGGGGGAACACTGAAGCTTTCTTT,CASGFRGNTEAFF
TRBJ1-6,-,-,TRBV10-3,TGTGCCATAGGTTGGGCCCCCCTCCACTTT,CAIGWAPLHF
TRBJ1-2,-,TRBD1,TRBV7-6,TGTGCCAGCAGCCCATCTACAGGGGGAGGCTATGGCTACACCTTC,CASSPSTGGGYGYTF
TRBJ2-3,-,TRBD2,TRBV27,TGTGCCAGCAGGAGACTAGCGGGGGGGGTGGCTGTCACAGATACGCAGTATTTT,CASRRLAGGVAVTDTQYF
TRBJ1-2,-,-,TRBV11-2,TGTGCCAGCAGCTTAGATCTAGTAGCCTACTATGGCTACACCTTC,CASSLDLVAYYGYTF
TRBJ1-4,few,TRBD1,TRBV12-3/TRBV12-4,TGTGCCAGCAGTACCGGGACAGGACTAGAGTTTTTT,CASSTGTGLEFF
TRBJ1-1,-,-,TRBV3-1/TRBV3-2,TGTGCCAGCAGCCAAGGTAGGGGGACCACTGAAGCTTTCTTT,CASSQGRGTTEAFF
TRBJ2-2,-,TRBD1,TRBV30,TGTGCCTGGGGGGACAGGGAGGACGGGGAGCTGTTTTTT,CAWGDREDGELFF
TRBJ1-2,-,-,TRBV18,TGTGCCAGCTCGCAAAGACAGGACGGGGTCTATGGCTACACCTTC,CASSQRQDGVYGYTF
TRBJ1-2,-,-,TRBV5-5,TGTGCCAGCAGCTACTTTCTCACAGCACCTAACTATGGCTACACCTTC,CASSYFLTAPNYGYTF
TRBJ1-1,-,-,TRBV2,TGTGCCAGCAGAGCCCGGGACTCACTCAACGGTGAAGCTTTCTTT,CASRARDSLNGEAFF
TRBJ2-3,-,-,TRBV5-1,TGCGCCAGCAGCTTCCAAGGGGGTAGCACAGATACGCAGTATTTT,CASSFQGGSTDTQYF
TRBJ2-7,once,-,TRBV14,TGTGCCAGCAGCCAACTACACAGCGAGCAGTACTTC,CASSQLHSEQYF
TRBJ2-6,-,-,TRBV7-3,TGTGCCAGCAGCTTCTTTTACGGGAAATCTGGGGCCAACGTCCTGACTTTC,CASSFFYGKSGANVLTF
TRBJ1-2,-,-,TRBV5-4,TGTGCCAGTGAGGATCCGGGGGTTAACTATGGCTACACCTTC,CASEDPGVNYGYTF
TRBJ1-3,-,-,TRBV27,TGTGCCAGCAGTTCGCCACACTCTGGAAACACCATATATTTT,CASSSPHSGNTIYF
TRBJ2-5,-,TRBD2,TRBV27,TGTGCCAGCAGAAGACTAGCGGGACCCCAAGAGACCCAGTACTTC,CASRRLAGPQETQYF
TRBJ1-4,-,TRBD1,TRBV5-1,TGCGCCAGCAGCTTGGGACAGGGAGGTGAAAAACTGTTTTTT,CASSLGQGGEKLFF
TRBJ2-4,-,-,TRBV7-8,TGTGCCAGCAGCCCCCGGTATGCCAAAAACATTCAGTACTTC,CASSPRYAKNIQYF
TRBJ2-3,-,-,TRBV19,TGTGCCAGTAGTATAGGCGGGTTAGCCCTAGATACGCAGTATTTT,CASSIGGLALDTQYF
TRBJ1-2,-,-,TRBV19,TGTGCCAGTAGTACCCGAGCTAACTATGGCTACACCTTC,CASSTRANYGYTF
TRBJ2-5,-,-,TRBV19,TGTGCCAGTAGTAGCCCGGGGAGGCAAGAGACCCAGTACTTC,CASSSPGRQETQYF
TRBJ1-4,-,-,TRBV7-4,TGTGCCAGCAGCCCTGGGACCAGGGGGTTTTTT,CASSPGTRGFF
TRBJ1-1,-,-,TRBV3-1/TRBV3-2,TGTGCCAGCAGCCAAACCAGGGGATCCACTGAAGCTTTCTTT,CASSQTRGSTEAFF
TRBJ2-1,-,-,TRBV3-1/TRBV3-2,TGTGCCAGCGCAGGGGGAGGAGTCTACAATGAGCAGTTCTTC,CASAGGGVYNEQFF
TRBJ1-6,-,-,TRBV7-8,TGTGCCAGCAGCGGGGGGGGTCTTGATTCACCCCTCCACTTT,CASSGGGLDSPLHF
TRBJ1-4,once,TRBD1,TRBV19,TGTGCCAGCTCCCGACAGGGGGCGTTTGGGACTAATGAAAAACTGTTTTTT,CASSRQGAFGTNEKLFF
TRBJ2-1,-,-,TRBV7-9,TGTGCCAGCAGCTTAACAGGCCCCTACAATGAGCAGTTCTTC,CASSLTGPYNEQFF